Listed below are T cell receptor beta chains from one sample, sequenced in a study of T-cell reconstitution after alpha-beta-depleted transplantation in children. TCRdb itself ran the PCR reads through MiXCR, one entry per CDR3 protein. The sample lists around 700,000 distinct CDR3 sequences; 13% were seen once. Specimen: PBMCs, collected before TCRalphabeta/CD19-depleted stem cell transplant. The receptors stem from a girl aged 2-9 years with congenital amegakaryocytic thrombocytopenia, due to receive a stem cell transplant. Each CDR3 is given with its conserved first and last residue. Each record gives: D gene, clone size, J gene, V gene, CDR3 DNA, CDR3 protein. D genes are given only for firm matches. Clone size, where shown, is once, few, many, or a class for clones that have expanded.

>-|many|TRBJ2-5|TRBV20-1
TGCAGTGCTAGGGATGGACTACCTGGTCAAGAGACCCAGTACTTC
CSARDGLPGQETQYF
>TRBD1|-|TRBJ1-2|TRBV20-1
TGCAGCCCCGTAGAGGGGGCAGTGGGGGGCTACACCTTC
CSPVEGAVGGYTF
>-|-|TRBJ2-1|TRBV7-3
TGTGCCAGCAGCAAGTCAAAGGATGAGCAGTTCTTC
CASSKSKDEQFF
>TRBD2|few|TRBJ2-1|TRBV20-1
TGCAGTGCTAGAGTTGGGAAGGGGTATGATCTTGCGGGAGCCCCCGTTGATGAGCAGTTCTTC
CSARVGKGYDLAGAPVDEQFF
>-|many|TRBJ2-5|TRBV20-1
TGCAGTGCTGCGCGGACGGGGGTAGAGACCCAGTACTTC
CSAARTGVETQYF
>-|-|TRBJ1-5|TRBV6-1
TGTGCCAGCAGTACCCTGGGACCCAATCAGCCCCAGCATTTT
CASSTLGPNQPQHF
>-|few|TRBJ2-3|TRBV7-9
TGTGCCAGCAGCTTACGAGGAGCGTCAGATACGCAGTATTTT
CASSLRGASDTQYF
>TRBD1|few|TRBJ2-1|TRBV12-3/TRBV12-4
TGTGCCAGCAGGCTGACAGGGGCTCGGGGGGAGCAGTTCTTC
CASRLTGARGEQFF
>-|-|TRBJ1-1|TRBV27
TGTGCCAGCAGTTCGGGGGGCTCCACTGAAGCTTTCTTT
CASSSGGSTEAFF
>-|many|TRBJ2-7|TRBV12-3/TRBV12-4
TGTGCCAGCAGCGACCTGACTAGTTTCGAGCAGTACTTC
CASSDLTSFEQYF
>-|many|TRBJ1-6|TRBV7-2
TGTGCCAGCAGCTTATCGGCAGTTAATAATTCACCCCTCCACTTT
CASSLSAVNNSPLHF
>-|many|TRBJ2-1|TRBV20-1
TGCAGTGCTAGTAGCGGAATGCCCTCCTACAATGAGCAGTTCTTC
CSASSGMPSYNEQFF
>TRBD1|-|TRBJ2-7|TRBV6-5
TGTGCCAGCAGTTGGGTTAGAGACAGGGCTCACGAGCAGTACTTC
CASSWVRDRAHEQYF
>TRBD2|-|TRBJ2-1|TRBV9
TGTGCCAGCAGCGCCCACCTCCGGACTAGCGGGAACAATGAGCAGTTCTTC
CASSAHLRTSGNNEQFF
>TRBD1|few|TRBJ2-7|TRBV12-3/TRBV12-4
TGTGCCAGCATGTCCACCCGGACAGGGACGAGAGAGCAGTACTTC
CASMSTRTGTREQYF
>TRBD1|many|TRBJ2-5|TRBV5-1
TGCGCCAGCGGGACAGGTTCTCAAGAGACCCAGTACTTC
CASGTGSQETQYF
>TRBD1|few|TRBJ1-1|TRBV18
TGTGCCAGCTCACCACCGACAGGGAGAGCTTTCTTT
CASSPPTGRAFF